This T cell receptor (beta chain) was found in a study of tumor and adjacent non-tumor tissue in lung cancer. Study details: On average, productive TCRbeta reads reached about 4 million per sample. Findings of the study overall: Tumor repertoires had a smaller top 100 clone share than normal lung.

The CDR3 length is 11 residues. CDR1 and CDR2 from the germline V gene are MNHEY and SVGEGT. V was shortened by 2 bases and J by 7 bases, with 5 bases between the two germline ends. Three rounds of nested PCR, following a modified ARM-PCR protocol, produced the TCRbeta library. TCRdb reprocessed the multiplex PCR reads via MiXCR and lists one record per CDR3 protein. The sample consists of 70,000 or so distinct CDR3 sequences, just under 60% of them appearing once. A remark on this clonotype: What it binds is unknown.

RNA was extracted from bulk tissue without any cell sorting. The chain recombines TRBV6-2 or TRBV6-3 with TRBJ1-1; the D is unclear. The source of this sequence is a middle-aged man with non-small cell lung cancer. Sequencing was performed on lung tumor tissue. CDR3 nucleotides: TGTGCCAGCAGTTACCTGGGTGAAGCTTTCTTT. This translates into CASSYLGEAFF.